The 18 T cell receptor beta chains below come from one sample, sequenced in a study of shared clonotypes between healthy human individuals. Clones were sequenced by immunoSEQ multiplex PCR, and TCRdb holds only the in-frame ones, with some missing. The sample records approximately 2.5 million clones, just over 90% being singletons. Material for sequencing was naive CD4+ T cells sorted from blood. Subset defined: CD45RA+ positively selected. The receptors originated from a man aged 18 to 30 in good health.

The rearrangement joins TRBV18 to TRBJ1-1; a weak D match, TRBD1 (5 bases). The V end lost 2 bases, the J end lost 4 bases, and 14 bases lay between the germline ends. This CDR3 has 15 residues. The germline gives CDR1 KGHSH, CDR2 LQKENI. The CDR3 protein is CASSPGVTGTTEAFF. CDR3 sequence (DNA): TGTGCCAGCTCACCAGGCGTAACAGGTACCACTGAAGCTTTCTTT. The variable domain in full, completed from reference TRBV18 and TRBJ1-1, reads NAGVMQNPRHLVRRRGQEARLRCSPMKGHSHVYWYRQLPEEGLKFMVYLQKENIIDESGMPKERFSAEFPKEGPSILRIQQVVRGDSAAYFCASSPGVTGTTEAFFGQGTRLTVV.

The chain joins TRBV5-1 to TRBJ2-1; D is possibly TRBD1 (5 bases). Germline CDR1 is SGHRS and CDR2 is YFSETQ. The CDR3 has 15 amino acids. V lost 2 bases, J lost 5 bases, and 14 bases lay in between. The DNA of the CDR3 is TGCGCCAGCAGCTTCAATTCAGGGTATAACAATGAGCAGTTCTTC. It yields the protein CASSFNSGYNNEQFF.

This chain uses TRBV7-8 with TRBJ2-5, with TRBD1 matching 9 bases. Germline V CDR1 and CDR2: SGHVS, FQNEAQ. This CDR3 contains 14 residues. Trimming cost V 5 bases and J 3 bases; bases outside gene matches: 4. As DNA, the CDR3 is TGTGCCAGCAGCGCCCGGACAGGGGAAGAGACCCAGTACTTC. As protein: CASSARTGEETQYF.

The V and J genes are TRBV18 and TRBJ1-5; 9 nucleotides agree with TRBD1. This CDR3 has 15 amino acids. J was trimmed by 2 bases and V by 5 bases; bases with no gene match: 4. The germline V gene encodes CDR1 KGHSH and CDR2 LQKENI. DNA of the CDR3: TGTGCCAGCTCAGCCAGGGACAGGGGCAATCAGCCCCAGCATTTT. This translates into CASSARDRGNQPQHF.

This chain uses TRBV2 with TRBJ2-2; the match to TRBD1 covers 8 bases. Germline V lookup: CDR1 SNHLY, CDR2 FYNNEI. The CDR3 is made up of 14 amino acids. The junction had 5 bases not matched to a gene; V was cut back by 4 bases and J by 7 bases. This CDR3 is CASSAQGVGGELFF. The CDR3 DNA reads TGTGCCAGCAGTGCACAGGGGGTTGGCGGGGAGCTGTTTTTT.

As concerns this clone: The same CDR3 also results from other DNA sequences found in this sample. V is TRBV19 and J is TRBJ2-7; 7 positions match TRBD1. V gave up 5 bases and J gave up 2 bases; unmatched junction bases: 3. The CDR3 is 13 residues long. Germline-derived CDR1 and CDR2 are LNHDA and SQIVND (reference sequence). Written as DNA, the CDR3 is TGTGCCAGTAGTGTTGGGACAGCCTACGAGCAGTACTTC. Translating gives CASSVGTAYEQYF.

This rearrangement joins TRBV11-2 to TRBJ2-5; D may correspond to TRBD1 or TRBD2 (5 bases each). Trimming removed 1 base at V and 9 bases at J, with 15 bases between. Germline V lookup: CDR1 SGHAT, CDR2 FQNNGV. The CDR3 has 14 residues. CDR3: CASSLGEGIKSQYF. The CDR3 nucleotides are TGTGCCAGCAGCTTAGGTGAGGGGATCAAGTCCCAGTACTTC. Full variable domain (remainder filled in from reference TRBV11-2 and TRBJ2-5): EAGVAQSPRYKIIEKRQSVAFWCNPISGHATLYWYQQILGQGPKLLIQFQNNGVVDDSQLPKDRFSAERLKGVDSTLKIQPAKLEDSAVYLCASSLGEGIKSQYFGPGTRLLVL.

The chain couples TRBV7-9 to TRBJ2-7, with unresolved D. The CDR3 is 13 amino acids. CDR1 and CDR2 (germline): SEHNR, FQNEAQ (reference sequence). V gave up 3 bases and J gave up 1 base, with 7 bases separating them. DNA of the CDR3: TGTGCCAGCAGCTTGGCCGATTCCTACGAGCAGTACTTC. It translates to CASSLADSYEQYF.

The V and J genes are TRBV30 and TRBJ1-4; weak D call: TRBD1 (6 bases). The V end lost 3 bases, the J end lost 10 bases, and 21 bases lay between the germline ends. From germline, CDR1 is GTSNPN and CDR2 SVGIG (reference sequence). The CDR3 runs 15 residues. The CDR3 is CAWSGTGGRGGKLFF. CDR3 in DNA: TGTGCCTGGAGCGGCACGGGGGGGCGCGGAGGAAAACTGTTTTTT.

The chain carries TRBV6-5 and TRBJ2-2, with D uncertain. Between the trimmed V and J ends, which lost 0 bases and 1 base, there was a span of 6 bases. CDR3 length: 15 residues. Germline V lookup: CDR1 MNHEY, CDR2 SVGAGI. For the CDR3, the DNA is TGTGCCAGCAGTTACTCGCCCAGGAACACCGGGGAGCTGTTTTTT. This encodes CASSYSPRNTGELFF.

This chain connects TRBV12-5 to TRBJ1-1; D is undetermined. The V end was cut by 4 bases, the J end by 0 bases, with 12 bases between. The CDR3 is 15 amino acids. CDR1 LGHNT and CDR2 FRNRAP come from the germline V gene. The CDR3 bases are TGTGCTAGTGGTTCTCGGCAGAACCTGAACACTGAAGCTTTCTTT. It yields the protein CASGSRQNLNTEAFF.

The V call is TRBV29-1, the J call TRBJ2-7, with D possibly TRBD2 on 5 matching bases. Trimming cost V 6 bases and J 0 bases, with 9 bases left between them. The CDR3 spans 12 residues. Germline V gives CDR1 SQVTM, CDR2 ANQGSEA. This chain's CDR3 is CSVLGLSYEQYF. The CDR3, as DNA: TGCAGCGTCTTAGGACTCTCCTACGAGCAGTACTTC.

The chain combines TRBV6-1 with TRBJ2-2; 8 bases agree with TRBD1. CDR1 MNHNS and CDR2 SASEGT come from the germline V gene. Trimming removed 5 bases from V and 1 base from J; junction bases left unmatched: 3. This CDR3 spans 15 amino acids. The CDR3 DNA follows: TGTGCCAGCAGTTTAGGACAGGGGAACACCGGGGAGCTGTTTTTT. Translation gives CASSLGQGNTGELFF.

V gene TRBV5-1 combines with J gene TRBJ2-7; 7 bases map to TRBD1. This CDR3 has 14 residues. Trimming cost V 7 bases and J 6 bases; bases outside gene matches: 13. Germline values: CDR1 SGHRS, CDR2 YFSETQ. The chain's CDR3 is CASADTGAWGEQYF. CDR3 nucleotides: TGCGCCAGCGCTGATACAGGGGCATGGGGCGAGCAGTACTTC.

CDR3: CASSLGRQPQHF. The CDR3 coding sequence is TGTGCCAGCAGCTTGGGTCGGCAGCCCCAGCATTTT. The chain carries TRBV5-6 and TRBJ1-5; no clear D gene. The CDR3 totals 12 residues. Per the germline V gene, CDR1 is SGHDT and CDR2 is YYEEEE. Trimming removed 0 bases from V and 7 bases from J, with 5 bases in between. Supplemented by reference TRBV5-6 and TRBJ1-5, the full variable domain reads DAGVTQSPTHLIKTRGQQVTLRCSPKSGHDTVSWYQQALGQGPQFIFQYYEEEERQRGNFPDRFSGHQFPNYSSELNVNALLLGDSALYLCASSLGRQPQHFGDGTRLSIL.

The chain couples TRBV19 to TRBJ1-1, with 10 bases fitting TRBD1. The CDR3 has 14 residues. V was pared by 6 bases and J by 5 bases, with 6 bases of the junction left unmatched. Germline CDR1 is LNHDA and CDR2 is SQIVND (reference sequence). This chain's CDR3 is CASRETGGRTEAFF. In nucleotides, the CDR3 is TGTGCCAGTAGGGAGACAGGGGGCCGGACTGAAGCTTTCTTT.

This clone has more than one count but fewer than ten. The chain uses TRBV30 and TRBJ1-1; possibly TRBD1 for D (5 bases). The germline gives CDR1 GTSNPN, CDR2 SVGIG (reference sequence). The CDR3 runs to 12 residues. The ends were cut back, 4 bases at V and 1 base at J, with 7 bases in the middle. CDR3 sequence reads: CAWNQGNTEAFF. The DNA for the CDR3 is TGTGCCTGGAACCAGGGGAACACTGAAGCTTTCTTT.

CDR3 DNA: TGTGCCAGCAGCCCCCAGGGGAGGACAGATACGCAGTATTTT. Translated, it gives CASSPQGRTDTQYF. This rearrangement joins TRBV25-1 to TRBJ2-3; either TRBD1 or TRBD2 may fit D (6 bases each). Germline V lookup: CDR1 MGHDK, CDR2 SYGVNS. The CDR3 is 14 residues long. V lost 6 bases and J 3 bases, leaving 13 bases between the germline ends.